These 5 T cell receptor beta chains were sequenced from one sample in a study of blood T cell repertoires in COVID-19. Some clones are missing from TCRdb's copy, which holds only in-frame ones; the method was immunoSEQ multiplex PCR. The repertoire holds 220,000 or so clones, 82% seen once, with roughly 3.5% in the top ten. The sequencing input was PBMCs or T cells enriched from blood (not recorded which). Receptor source: an older woman who had recovered from COVID-19.

The genes are TRBV5-1 and TRBJ1-1; 7 nucleotides match TRBD1. There are 15 residues in the CDR3. J gave up 0 bases and V 4 bases, and 6 bases lay outside the gene matches. CDR1 and CDR2 (germline): SGHRS, YFSETQ. The chain's CDR3 is CASSGGDRMNTEAFF. CDR3 DNA: TGCGCCAGCAGCGGTGGGGACAGAATGAACACTGAAGCTTTCTTT.

V and J are TRBV30 and TRBJ2-7; 9 bases agree with TRBD2. Germline V gives CDR1 GTSNPN, CDR2 SVGIG (reference sequence). The CDR3 sequence is 13 residues long. With 1 base clipped from V and 5 bases from J, the junction kept 3 bases outside the gene matches. This CDR3 is CAWSAGLADEQYF. The CDR3 coding sequence is TGTGCCTGGAGTGCGGGACTAGCAGACGAGCAGTACTTC.

In the case of this clone: The sample holds other DNA sequences that translate to the same CDR3. This chain uses TRBV11-3 with TRBJ1-1, with D unclear. The V gene's germline CDR1 is SGHNT and CDR2 YENEEA. Trimming took 0 bases from V and 2 from J, leaving 4 bases between them. This CDR3 spans 13 amino acids. DNA of the CDR3: TGTGCCAGCAGCTTAGAGGCTAACACTGAAGCTTTCTTT. It translates to CASSLEANTEAFF.

The J gene is TRBJ2-2, the V gene TRBV4-1; 8 bases are shared with TRBD1. The J segment lost 3 bases and the V segment lost 4 bases, leaving 4 bases of the junction unmatched. This CDR3 is 15 amino acids long. The germline gives CDR1 MGHRA, CDR2 YSYEKL. This CDR3 is CASSPRGLDTGELFF. CDR3 sequence (DNA): TGCGCCAGCAGCCCCAGGGGGCTTGACACCGGGGAGCTGTTTTTT.

The chain is built from TRBV15 and TRBJ2-1, with D uncertain. The CDR3 sequence is 14 residues long. The V end lost 0 bases, the J end lost 12 bases, and 15 bases lay between the germline ends. Looked up from germline, CDR1 is LNHNV and CDR2 is YYDKDF (reference sequence). CDR3 coding DNA: TGTGCCACCAGCAGAGAGGGCCCGGCCCGTGGGCAGTTCTTC. Translated: CATSREGPARGQFF.